Listed below are T cell receptor beta chains from one sample, sequenced in a study of T cells in Graves' hyperthyroidism and ophthalmopathy. TCRdb analysed the multiplex PCR reads with MiXCR anew, one entry per CDR3 protein. The sample holds around 580,000 distinct CDR3 sequences; 40% to 55% are singletons and the top ten take approximately 7.5%. Sample: peripheral blood or thyroid tissue (not recorded which). The receptors here all came from a young woman with Graves' hyperthyroidism. Both conserved end residues are part of each CDR3. D genes are given only for firm matches. Only some rows state a clone size, as once, few, many or a class for expanded clones.

cdr3_aa: CATRKGLAGAGELFF
cdr3_nt: TGTGCCACCAGGAAGGGACTAGCGGGGGCCGGGGAGCTGTTTTTT
d_call: TRBD2
v_call: TRBV11-2
j_call: TRBJ2-2
clone_size: many

cdr3_aa: CAISEATGRGETQYF
cdr3_nt: TGTGCCATCAGTGAAGCGACAGGGAGGGGAGAGACCCAGTACTTC
d_call: NA
v_call: TRBV10-3
j_call: TRBJ2-5
clone_size: NA

cdr3_aa: CASSSAALGMNTEAFF
cdr3_nt: TGTGCCAGCAGCTCCGCGGCGTTGGGGATGAACACTGAAGCTTTCTTT
d_call: NA
v_call: TRBV7-3
j_call: TRBJ1-1
clone_size: many

cdr3_aa: CAMSRNTEAFF
cdr3_nt: TGCGCCATGTCACGGAACACTGAAGCTTTCTTT
d_call: NA
v_call: TRBV10-2
j_call: TRBJ1-1
clone_size: NA

cdr3_aa: CASSVVDRGHNEQFF
cdr3_nt: TGTGCCAGCAGCGTAGTCGACAGGGGGCACAATGAGCAGTTCTTC
d_call: TRBD1
v_call: TRBV12-3/TRBV12-4
j_call: TRBJ2-1
clone_size: few

cdr3_aa: CASSFVGQGRSGYTF
cdr3_nt: TGTGCCAGCAGTTTCGTAGGACAGGGGAGATCTGGCTACACCTTC
d_call: TRBD1
v_call: TRBV12-3/TRBV12-4
j_call: TRBJ1-2
clone_size: NA

cdr3_aa: CASSPGQGVSYEQYF
cdr3_nt: TGTGCCAGCAGCCCGGGACAGGGTGTGTCCTACGAGCAGTACTTC
d_call: TRBD1
v_call: TRBV7-6
j_call: TRBJ2-7
clone_size: many

cdr3_aa: CSARPASGLTDTQYF
cdr3_nt: TGCAGTGCTCGCCCTGCTAGCGGGCTAACAGATACGCAGTATTTT
d_call: TRBD2
v_call: TRBV20-1
j_call: TRBJ2-3
clone_size: NA

cdr3_aa: CASSDIAGARGNQPQHF
cdr3_nt: TGTGCCAGCAGTGACATAGCGGGGGCGCGGGGCAATCAGCCCCAGCATTTT
d_call: NA
v_call: TRBV2
j_call: TRBJ1-5
clone_size: NA

cdr3_aa: CASSEAAQGKRNQPQHF
cdr3_nt: TGTGCCAGCAGTGAAGCAGCACAGGGGAAGCGCAATCAGCCCCAGCATTTT
d_call: TRBD1
v_call: TRBV2
j_call: TRBJ1-5
clone_size: many

cdr3_aa: CASSHPRVTGGDEQYF
cdr3_nt: TGTGCCAGCAGCCACCCGCGGGTGACAGGGGGAGACGAGCAGTACTTC
d_call: TRBD1
v_call: TRBV9
j_call: TRBJ2-7
clone_size: many

cdr3_aa: CASSQGPSRGNTIYF
cdr3_nt: TGCGCCAGCAGCCAAGGGCCCTCTCGGGGAAACACCATATATTTT
d_call: NA
v_call: TRBV4-3
j_call: TRBJ1-3
clone_size: NA

cdr3_aa: CASSLERRREKLFF
cdr3_nt: TGTGCCAGCAGCTTAGAGCGAAGGCGTGAAAAACTGTTTTTT
d_call: NA
v_call: TRBV7-9
j_call: TRBJ1-4
clone_size: NA

cdr3_aa: CASSEGLASYEQYF
cdr3_nt: TGTGCCAGCAGTGAAGGGCTAGCTTCCTACGAGCAGTACTTC
d_call: NA
v_call: TRBV6-1
j_call: TRBJ2-7
clone_size: NA

cdr3_aa: CASGRQETQYF
cdr3_nt: TGTGCCAGCGGGCGGCAAGAGACCCAGTACTTC
d_call: NA
v_call: TRBV6-5
j_call: TRBJ2-5
clone_size: many

cdr3_aa: CASSPKREIFYEQYF
cdr3_nt: TGTGCCAGTAGTCCCAAGCGGGAGATCTTCTACGAGCAGTACTTC
d_call: TRBD2
v_call: TRBV19
j_call: TRBJ2-7
clone_size: many

cdr3_aa: CASSSLPVEETQYF
cdr3_nt: TGTGCCAGCAGCTCCCTGCCAGTCGAAGAGACCCAGTACTTC
d_call: NA
v_call: TRBV7-2
j_call: TRBJ2-5
clone_size: many

cdr3_aa: CASSSEGMVYEQYF
cdr3_nt: TGCGCCAGCAGCTCTGAGGGTATGGTCTACGAGCAGTACTTC
d_call: NA
v_call: TRBV5-1
j_call: TRBJ2-7
clone_size: many

cdr3_aa: CASSVGSSRGNEQYF
cdr3_nt: TGTGCCAGCAGCGTAGGCTCCAGCAGGGGGAACGAGCAGTACTTC
d_call: TRBD1
v_call: TRBV9
j_call: TRBJ2-7
clone_size: many

cdr3_aa: CASSLSGSENTGELFF
cdr3_nt: TGTGCCAGCAGCCTTAGCGGGAGTGAAAACACCGGGGAGCTGTTTTTT
d_call: TRBD2
v_call: TRBV12-3/TRBV12-4
j_call: TRBJ2-2
clone_size: NA